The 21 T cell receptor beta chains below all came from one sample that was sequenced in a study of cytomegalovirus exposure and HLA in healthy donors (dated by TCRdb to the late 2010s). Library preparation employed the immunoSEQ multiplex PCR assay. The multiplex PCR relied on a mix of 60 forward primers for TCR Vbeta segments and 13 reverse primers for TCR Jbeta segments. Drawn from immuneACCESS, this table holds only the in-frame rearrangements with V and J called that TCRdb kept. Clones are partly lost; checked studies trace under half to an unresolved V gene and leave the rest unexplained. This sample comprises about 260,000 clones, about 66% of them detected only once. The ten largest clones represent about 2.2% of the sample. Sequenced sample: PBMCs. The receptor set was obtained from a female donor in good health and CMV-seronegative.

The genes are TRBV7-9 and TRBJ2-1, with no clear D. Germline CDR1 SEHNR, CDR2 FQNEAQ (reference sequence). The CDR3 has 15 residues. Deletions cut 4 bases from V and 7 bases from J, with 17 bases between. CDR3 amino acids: CASSSAIPPNNEQFF. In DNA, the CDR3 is TGTGCCAGCAGCTCCGCGATTCCCCCCAATAATGAGCAGTTCTTC.

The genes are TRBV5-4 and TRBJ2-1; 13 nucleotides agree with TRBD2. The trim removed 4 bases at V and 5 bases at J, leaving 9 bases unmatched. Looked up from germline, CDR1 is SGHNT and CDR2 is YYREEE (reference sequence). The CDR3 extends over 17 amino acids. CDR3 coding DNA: TGTGCCAGCAGCCCGGGGACTAGCGGGACCCTCAACAATGAGCAGTTCTTC. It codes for CASSPGTSGTLNNEQFF.

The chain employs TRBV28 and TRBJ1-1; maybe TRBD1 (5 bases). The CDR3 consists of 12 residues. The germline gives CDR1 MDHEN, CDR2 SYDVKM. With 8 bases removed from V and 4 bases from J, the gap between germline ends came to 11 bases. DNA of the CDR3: TGTGCCAGCGAGAGTAGGGGCACTGAAGCTTTCTTT. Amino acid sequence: CASESRGTEAFF.

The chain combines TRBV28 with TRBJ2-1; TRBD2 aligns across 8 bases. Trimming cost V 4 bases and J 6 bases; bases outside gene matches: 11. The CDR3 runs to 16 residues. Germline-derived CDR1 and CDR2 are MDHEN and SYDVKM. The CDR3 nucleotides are TGTGCCAGCAGTTCTCCGGGAGGGTATAGTTCCAATGAGCAGTTCTTC. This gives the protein CASSSPGGYSSNEQFF.

DNA of the CDR3: TGCGCCAGCAGCTTGACGGGAGGAACCTACAATGAGCAGTTCTTC. Amino acids: CASSLTGGTYNEQFF. The chain employs TRBV5-1 and TRBJ2-1, with 7 bases that match TRBD2. Trimming at V came to 1 base and at J to 2 bases, leaving 3 bases not matched to a gene. Germline V CDR1 and CDR2: SGHRS, YFSETQ. The CDR3 consists of 15 residues.

DNA for the CDR3: TGTGCCAGCAGCTTAGAGGGTACTAAGAACACTGAAGCTTTCTTT. It translates to CASSLEGTKNTEAFF. The J gene is TRBJ1-1, the V gene TRBV5-4; D is ambiguous. The V gene's germline CDR1 is SGHNT and CDR2 YYREEE (reference sequence). V lost 2 bases and J 1 base, leaving 12 bases between the germline ends. CDR3 length: 15 amino acids.

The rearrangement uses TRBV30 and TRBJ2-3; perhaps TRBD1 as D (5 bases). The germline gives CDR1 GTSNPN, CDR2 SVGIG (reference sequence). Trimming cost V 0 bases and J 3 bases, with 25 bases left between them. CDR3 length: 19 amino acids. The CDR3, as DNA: TGTGCCTGGAGTGTAAAAGTTCTAGGGGCACCCCTTCGGACAGATACGCAGTATTTT. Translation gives CAWSVKVLGAPLRTDTQYF.

CDR3 loop: CASSFSGTGRAYEQYF. CDR3 nucleotide sequence: TGTGCCAGCAGTTTTAGTGGGACAGGAAGGGCCTACGAGCAGTACTTC. The chain has TRBV27 and TRBJ2-5; 8 bases line up with TRBD1. The closer fit of TRBJ2-7 to the DNA end suggests the J call may be wrong. The germline V gene encodes CDR1 MNHEY and CDR2 SMNVEV (reference sequence). The CDR3 totals 16 residues.

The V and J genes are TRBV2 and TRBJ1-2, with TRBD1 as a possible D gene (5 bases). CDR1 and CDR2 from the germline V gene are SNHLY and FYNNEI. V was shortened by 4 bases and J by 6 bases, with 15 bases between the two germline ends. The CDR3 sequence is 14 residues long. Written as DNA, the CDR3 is TGTGCCAGCAGTGGGAGGGGCCTTTACAATGGCTACACCTTC. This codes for CASSGRGLYNGYTF.

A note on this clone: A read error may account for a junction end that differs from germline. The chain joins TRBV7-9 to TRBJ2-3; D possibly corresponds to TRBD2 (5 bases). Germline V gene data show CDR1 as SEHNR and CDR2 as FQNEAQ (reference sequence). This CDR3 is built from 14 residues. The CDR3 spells CSSTLVGGTDTQYF. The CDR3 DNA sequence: TGTTCCAGCACCCTAGTCGGGGGCACAGATACGCAGTATTTT.

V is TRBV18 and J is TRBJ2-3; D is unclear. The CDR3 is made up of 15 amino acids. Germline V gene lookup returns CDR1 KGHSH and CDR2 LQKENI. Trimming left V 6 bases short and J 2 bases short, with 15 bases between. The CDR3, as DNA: TGTGCCAGCTCGTTTGGCAGACTCATCACAGATACGCAGTATTTT. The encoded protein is CASSFGRLITDTQYF. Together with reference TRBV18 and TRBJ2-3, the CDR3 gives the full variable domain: NAGVMQNPRHLVRRRGQEARLRCSPMKGHSHVYWYRQLPEEGLKFMVYLQKENIIDESGMPKERFSAEFPKEGPSILRIQQVVRGDSAAYFCASSFGRLITDTQYFGPGTRLTVL.

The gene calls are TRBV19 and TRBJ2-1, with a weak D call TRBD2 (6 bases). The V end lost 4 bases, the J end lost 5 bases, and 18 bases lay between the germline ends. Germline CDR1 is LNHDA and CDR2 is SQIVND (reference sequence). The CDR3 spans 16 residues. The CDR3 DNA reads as TGTGCCAGTAGTACTAGGTTACGGGGGAGAAACAATGAGCAGTTCTTC. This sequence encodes CASSTRLRGRNNEQFF.

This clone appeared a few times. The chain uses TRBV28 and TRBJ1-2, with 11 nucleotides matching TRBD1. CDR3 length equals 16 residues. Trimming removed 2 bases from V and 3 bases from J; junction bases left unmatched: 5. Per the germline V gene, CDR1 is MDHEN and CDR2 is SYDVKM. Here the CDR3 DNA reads TGTGCCAGCAGTTTACTCCCGGGACAGGGGGACTATGGCTACACCTTC. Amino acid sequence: CASSLLPGQGDYGYTF.

The CDR3, as DNA: TGTGCCAGCAGCCCTAGCTCCTACGAGCAGTACTTC. It codes for CASSPSSYEQYF. The chain is built from TRBV7-3 and TRBJ2-7; D ambiguous. CDR3 size: 12 residues. V lost 5 bases, J lost 0 bases, and 5 bases lay in between. Germline V gives CDR1 SGHTA, CDR2 FQGTGA.

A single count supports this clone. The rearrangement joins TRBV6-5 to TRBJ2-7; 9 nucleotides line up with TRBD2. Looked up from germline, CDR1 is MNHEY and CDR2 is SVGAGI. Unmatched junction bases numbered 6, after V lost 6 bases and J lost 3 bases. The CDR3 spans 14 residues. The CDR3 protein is CASSAGLAGYEQYF. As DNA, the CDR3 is TGTGCCAGCAGCGCGGGACTAGCTGGCTACGAGCAGTACTTC.

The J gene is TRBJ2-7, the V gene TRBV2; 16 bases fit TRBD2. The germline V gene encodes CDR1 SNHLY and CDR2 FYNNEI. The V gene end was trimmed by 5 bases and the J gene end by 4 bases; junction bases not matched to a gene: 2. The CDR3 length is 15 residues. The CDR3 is CASSPGLAGGYEQYF. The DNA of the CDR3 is TGTGCCAGCAGTCCGGGACTAGCGGGAGGGTACGAGCAGTACTTC.

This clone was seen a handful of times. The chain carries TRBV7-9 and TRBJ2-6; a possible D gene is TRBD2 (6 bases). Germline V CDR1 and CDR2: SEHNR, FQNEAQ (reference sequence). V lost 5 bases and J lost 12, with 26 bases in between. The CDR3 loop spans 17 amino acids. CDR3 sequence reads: CASSGRPGTLVTSVLTF. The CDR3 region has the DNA TGTGCCAGCAGCGGCCGGCCGGGGACTCTAGTCACTAGCGTCCTGACTTTC.

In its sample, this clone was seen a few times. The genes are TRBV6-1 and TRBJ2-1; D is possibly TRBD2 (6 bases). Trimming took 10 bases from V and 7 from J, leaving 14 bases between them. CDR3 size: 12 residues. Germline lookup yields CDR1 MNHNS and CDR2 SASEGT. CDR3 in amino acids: CATNSGMNEQFF. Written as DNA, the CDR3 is TGTGCCACCAATAGCGGTATGAATGAGCAGTTCTTC.

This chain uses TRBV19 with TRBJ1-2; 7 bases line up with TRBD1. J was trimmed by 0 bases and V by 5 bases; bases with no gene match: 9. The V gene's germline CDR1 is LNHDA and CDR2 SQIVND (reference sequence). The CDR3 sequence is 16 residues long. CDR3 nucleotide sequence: TGTGCCAGTAGTGTCTCCAAGGGGGCCGCTAACTATGGCTACACCTTC. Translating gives CASSVSKGAANYGYTF.

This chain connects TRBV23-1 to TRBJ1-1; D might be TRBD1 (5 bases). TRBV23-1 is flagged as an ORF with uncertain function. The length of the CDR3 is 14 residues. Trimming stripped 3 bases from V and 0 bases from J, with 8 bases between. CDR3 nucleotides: TGCGCCAGCAGTCAGGGGCTACTGAACACTGAAGCTTTCTTT. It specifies CASSQGLLNTEAFF.

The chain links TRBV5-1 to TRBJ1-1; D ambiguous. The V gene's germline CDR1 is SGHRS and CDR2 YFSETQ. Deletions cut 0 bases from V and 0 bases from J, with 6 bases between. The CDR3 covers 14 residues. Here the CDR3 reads CASSLGEVNTEAFF. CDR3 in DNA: TGCGCCAGCAGCTTGGGCGAAGTGAACACTGAAGCTTTCTTT. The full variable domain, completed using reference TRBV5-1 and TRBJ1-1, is KAGVTQTPRYLIKTRGQQVTLSCSPISGHRSVSWYQQTPGQGLQFLFEYFSETQRNKGNFPGRFSGRQFSNSRSEMNVSTLELGDSALYLCASSLGEVNTEAFFGQGTRLTVV.